Each of the 20 T cell receptor beta chains below was sequenced from the same sample in a study of T cell changes during pregnancy in multiple sclerosis. TCRdb's table, derived via immunoSEQ multiplex PCR, lists solely in-frame clones and lacks some. The sample carries 51,000 or so clones, 93% recorded once. The sequencing used peripheral blood, collected in the second trimester of pregnancy. Every receptor here comes from a female donor with multiple sclerosis, enrolled in a pregnancy study.

The CDR3 protein is CASSFLGAGGNEQYF. In DNA form, the CDR3 reads TGTGCCAGCAGCTTTTTGGGAGCGGGAGGTAACGAGCAGTACTTC. V is TRBV5-6 and J is TRBJ2-7; 9 nucleotides line up with TRBD2. After removal of 2 bases from V and 5 bases from J, the junction contained 8 bases not matched to a gene. Germline assignment: CDR1 SGHDT and CDR2 YYEEEE. This CDR3 has 15 residues.

The chain combines TRBV11-1 with TRBJ2-1, with TRBD2 matching 11 bases. The ends lost 3 bases at V and 6 bases at J; junction bases unmatched: 10. The CDR3 covers 17 residues. Per the germline V gene, CDR1 is SGHAT and CDR2 is FQDESV (reference sequence). The CDR3 sequence: CASSLLGLAVPGNEQFF. CDR3 sequence (DNA): TGTGCCAGCAGCTTGCTGGGACTAGCGGTCCCAGGCAATGAGCAGTTCTTC.

Worth noting for this clone: One junction end disagrees with the germline gene, perhaps due to a read error. V gene TRBV25-1 combines with J gene TRBJ2-1; D is unresolved. Germline lookup yields CDR1 MGHDK and CDR2 SYGVNS. The CDR3 length is 11 residues. CDR3 sequence reads: CASKPNDLPVF. As DNA, the CDR3 is TGTGCCAGCAAACCCAATGATCTGCCGGTCTTC.

The chain combines TRBV7-9 with TRBJ2-1, with 9 bases matching TRBD2. CDR1 is SEHNR and CDR2 is FQNEAQ in the germline V gene (reference sequence). The CDR3 is made up of 17 amino acids. V lost 2 bases and J lost 15; bases outside the gene matches: 20. CDR3 loop: CASSLFGTETSGSLGFF. For the CDR3, the DNA is TGTGCCAGCAGCTTATTCGGGACAGAGACTAGCGGCAGCCTCGGGTTCTTC.

The chain links TRBV11-3 to TRBJ1-2, with D tentatively TRBD1 (5 bases). V lost 7 bases to trimming and J lost 0 bases, with 9 bases between them. Looked up from germline, CDR1 is SGHNT and CDR2 is YENEEA. The CDR3 extends over 13 amino acids. DNA of the CDR3: TGTGCCAGCATGGGGGACTCTAACTATGGCTACACCTTC. Protein product: CASMGDSNYGYTF.

The V and J genes are TRBV10-2 and TRBJ2-3, with TRBD1 as a possible D gene (5 bases). CDR1 is WSHSY, CDR2 SAAADI, per germline. The CDR3 runs 14 residues. V lost 4 bases, J lost 5 bases, and 13 bases lay in between. CDR3 nucleotides: TGCGCCAGCAGTGCCTGGGGCCAGGGAGATACGCAGTATTTT. This gives the protein CASSAWGQGDTQYF.

The V call is TRBV27, the J call TRBJ1-1, with no clear D. This CDR3 spans 15 amino acids. In germline, CDR1 is MNHEY, CDR2 SMNVEV (reference sequence). Trimming cost V 6 bases and J 1 base, with 15 bases left between them. The CDR3 DNA is TGTGCCAGCAGACCCGGAGCCTCCTCGAACACTGAAGCTTTCTTT. Amino acid sequence: CASRPGASSNTEAFF.

The chain employs TRBV7-6 and TRBJ2-1; 8 positions agree with TRBD2. The CDR3 is 16 residues long. Losses at the gene ends were 4 bases for V and 4 bases for J; bases not matched to a gene: 9. Germline values: CDR1 SGHVS, CDR2 FNYEAQ. In DNA form, the CDR3 reads TGTGCCAGCAGCTACGCTCCCGGGGGGGTATACAATGAGCAGTTCTTC. This encodes CASSYAPGGVYNEQFF.

This sequence joins TRBV27 and TRBJ1-4; D perhaps matches TRBD1 (5 bases). CDR3 length: 15 residues. With 3 bases removed from V and 7 bases from J, the gap between germline ends came to 15 bases. The germline V gene has CDR1 MNHEY and CDR2 SMNVEV (reference sequence). The CDR3 DNA follows: TGTGCCAGCAGTTTTTCGGCAGGGCGGGGTGAAAAACTGTTTTTT. The encoded protein is CASSFSAGRGEKLFF.

V and J are TRBV18 and TRBJ2-2; D may be TRBD1 (5 bases). The germline V gene encodes CDR1 KGHSH and CDR2 LQKENI. The CDR3 spans 13 residues. Trimming removed 5 bases at V and 5 bases at J, with 9 bases between. The chain's CDR3 is CASSADITGELFF. For the CDR3, the DNA is TGTGCCAGCTCAGCGGACATTACCGGGGAGCTGTTTTTT.

The chain combines TRBV7-2 with TRBJ1-1, with TRBD1 identical over 7 bases. The V gene end was trimmed by 5 bases and the J gene end by 3 bases; junction bases not matched to a gene: 3. The CDR3 is 13 residues long. The germline V gene encodes CDR1 SGHTA and CDR2 FQGNSA. The CDR3 region has the DNA TGTGCCAGCAGCCCAGGACAGGACACTGAAGCTTTCTTT. Protein sequence: CASSPGQDTEAFF.

The gene calls are TRBV7-2 and TRBJ1-1; D not certain. With 1 base removed from V and 2 bases from J, the gap between germline ends came to 11 bases. Germline lookup yields CDR1 SGHTA and CDR2 FQGNSA. The CDR3 has 15 residues. CDR3 region: CASSLGPQKNTEAFF. In nucleotides, the CDR3 is TGTGCCAGCAGCTTAGGTCCCCAGAAAAACACTGAAGCTTTCTTT.

This rearrangement joins TRBV28 to TRBJ2-5, with TRBD2 identical over 7 bases. V dropped 3 bases and J dropped 3; count of bases not matched to a gene: 10. Germline CDR1 is MDHEN and CDR2 is SYDVKM. This CDR3 is 16 amino acids long. Here the CDR3 reads CASSFPETSFEETQYF. Here the CDR3 DNA reads TGTGCCAGCAGTTTTCCAGAGACTAGCTTTGAAGAGACCCAGTACTTC.

The chain links TRBV5-1 to TRBJ2-5, with TRBD2 as a possible D gene (6 bases). Trimming left V 6 bases short and J 2 bases short, with 14 bases between. The germline V gene encodes CDR1 SGHRS and CDR2 YFSETQ. CDR3 size: 14 residues. The CDR3 region has the DNA TGCGCCAGCACCGTTGGAGGGTCGCAAGAGACCCAGTACTTC. This encodes CASTVGGSQETQYF. Looking up the rest from reference TRBV5-1 and TRBJ2-5 gives the full variable domain: KAGVTQTPRYLIKTRGQQVTLSCSPISGHRSVSWYQQTPGQGLQFLFEYFSETQRNKGNFPGRFSGRQFSNSRSEMNVSTLELGDSALYLCASTVGGSQETQYFGPGTRLLVL.

This sequence joins TRBV29-1 and TRBJ2-5; tentatively, D is TRBD1 (5 bases). Trimming left V 3 bases short and J 11 bases short, with 25 bases between. This CDR3 region has 15 residues. CDR1 SQVTM and CDR2 ANQGSEA come from the germline V gene. The CDR3 is CSVEIPGMPYAEQYF. CDR3 coding DNA: TGCAGCGTTGAGATTCCAGGGATGCCCTACGCGGAGCAGTACTTC.

This clone was detected only once. The chain recombines TRBV29-1 with TRBJ1-2; TRBD1 might be the D (6 bases). Trimming took 0 bases from V and 8 from J, leaving 7 bases between them. The germline gives CDR1 SQVTM, CDR2 ANQGSEA. The CDR3 spans 11 residues. The CDR3 DNA follows: TGCAGCGTTGAAGATCAGGGGGGCTACACCTTC. Protein: CSVEDQGGYTF.

The rearrangement uses TRBV18 and TRBJ1-1; no definite D call. The CDR3 contains 13 residues. CDR1 and CDR2 (germline): KGHSH, LQKENI. Deletions cut 2 bases from V and 0 bases from J, with 4 bases between. Here the CDR3 DNA reads TGTGCCAGCTCACCAGGCCTGAACACTGAAGCTTTCTTT. Amino acid sequence: CASSPGLNTEAFF. Variable domain in full (rest from reference TRBV18 and TRBJ1-1): NAGVMQNPRHLVRRRGQEARLRCSPMKGHSHVYWYRQLPEEGLKFMVYLQKENIIDESGMPKERFSAEFPKEGPSILRIQQVVRGDSAAYFCASSPGLNTEAFFGQGTRLTVV.

The gene calls are TRBV6-5 and TRBJ2-2; the match to TRBD2 covers 9 bases. Germline CDR1 reads MNHEY; CDR2 reads SVGAGI. V lost 10 bases to trimming and J lost 4 bases; unmatched junction nucleotides: 7. The CDR3 length is 14 residues. CDR3: CATRAGGTTGELFF. CDR3 DNA: TGTGCCACCCGAGCGGGAGGCACCACCGGGGAGCTGTTTTTT.

The chain carries TRBV4-3 and TRBJ2-7, with D perhaps matching TRBD1 (6 bases). The CDR3 totals 13 residues. Germline values: CDR1 LGHNA, CDR2 YSLEER. Deletions cut 4 bases from V and 3 bases from J, with 10 bases between. The CDR3 DNA reads TGCGCCAGCAGCCGTTCACAGGGCTACGAGCAGTACTTC. Its translation: CASSRSQGYEQYF.

This sequence joins TRBV5-1 and TRBJ1-1; no clear D gene. This CDR3 has 20 amino acids. From germline, CDR1 is SGHRS and CDR2 YFSETQ. The germline V and J ends were trimmed by 2 bases and 0 bases, with 26 bases remaining between them. The CDR3 spells CASSLFGGSSSGMMNTEAFF. The DNA of the CDR3 is TGCGCCAGCAGCTTATTCGGCGGTTCGTCCAGTGGCATGATGAACACTGAAGCTTTCTTT.